Listed below are T cell receptor beta chains from one sample, sequenced in a study of blood T cell repertoires in COVID-19. Generated by immunoSEQ multiplex PCR, the TCRdb table keeps only in-frame clones and is missing some. The sample shows tens of thousands of clones, roughly 89% of them seen only once. The sample consisted of peripheral blood. The receptor set was obtained from a human donor in a cohort sampled during active COVID-19. Each CDR3 is given with its conserved first and last residue. A D gene is named only where the DNA matches it firmly. Part of the rows lack a size; the others show once, few, many or a class for expanded clones.

abundance: -; j_gene: TRBJ2-7; d_gene: TRBD2; v_gene: TRBV5-6; CDR3aa: CASTDGLAGGFTPRQYF; CDR3nt: TGTGCCAGCACCGACGGACTAGCGGGGGGTTTCACCCCTCGGCAGTACTTC
abundance: -; j_gene: TRBJ1-2; d_gene: TRBD1; v_gene: TRBV2; CDR3aa: CASSANLGQGPYGYTF; CDR3nt: TGTGCCAGCAGTGCAAACTTGGGACAGGGGCCGTATGGCTACACCTTC
abundance: -; j_gene: TRBJ2-7; d_gene: TRBD1; v_gene: TRBV27; CDR3aa: CASSFSVGDRGTYEQYF; CDR3nt: TGTGCCAGCAGTTTTTCAGTAGGGGACAGGGGTACCTACGAGCAGTACTTC
abundance: -; j_gene: TRBJ2-7; d_gene: -; v_gene: TRBV12-3/TRBV12-4; CDR3aa: CASSSSDIYEQYF; CDR3nt: TGTGCCAGCAGCTCTTCCGACATCTACGAGCAGTACTTC
abundance: -; j_gene: TRBJ1-1; d_gene: TRBD1; v_gene: TRBV5-4; CDR3aa: CASRSLGGQGREAFF; CDR3nt: TGTGCCAGCAGATCCCTAGGGGGACAGGGCCGTGAAGCTTTCTTT
abundance: few; j_gene: TRBJ1-6; d_gene: -; v_gene: TRBV19; CDR3aa: CASSIRGNSPLHF; CDR3nt: TGTGCCAGTAGTATCCGGGGTAATTCACCCCTCCACTTT
abundance: -; j_gene: TRBJ1-1; d_gene: -; v_gene: TRBV29-1; CDR3aa: CSAALGGDTEAFF; CDR3nt: TGCAGCGCTGCCTTGGGCGGGGACACTGAAGCTTTCTTT
abundance: -; j_gene: TRBJ1-1; d_gene: TRBD1; v_gene: TRBV6-5; CDR3aa: CASSWDRAMNTEAFF; CDR3nt: TGTGCCAGCAGTTGGGACAGGGCCATGAACACTGAAGCTTTCTTT
abundance: -; j_gene: TRBJ1-1; d_gene: TRBD1; v_gene: TRBV18; CDR3aa: CASSPGQSLRHTEAFF; CDR3nt: TGTGCCAGCTCACCGGGACAGAGCCTGAGGCACACTGAAGCTTTCTTT
abundance: -; j_gene: TRBJ1-1; d_gene: TRBD1; v_gene: TRBV2; CDR3aa: CASSETRTGVNTEAFF; CDR3nt: TGTGCCAGCAGTGAAACACGGACAGGGGTGAACACTGAAGCTTTCTTT
abundance: -; j_gene: TRBJ1-5; d_gene: -; v_gene: TRBV6-5; CDR3aa: CASQRAQNQPQHF; CDR3nt: TGTGCCAGCCAGAGGGCCCAAAATCAGCCCCAGCATTTT
abundance: -; j_gene: TRBJ1-5; d_gene: -; v_gene: TRBV19; CDR3aa: CASSTPGNQPQHF; CDR3nt: TGTGCCAGTAGTACTCCGGGCAATCAGCCCCAGCATTTT
abundance: -; j_gene: TRBJ1-4; d_gene: TRBD1; v_gene: TRBV9; CDR3aa: CASSAETGGNEKLFF; CDR3nt: TGTGCCAGCAGCGCCGAGACAGGGGGTAATGAAAAACTGTTTTTT
abundance: -; j_gene: TRBJ1-5; d_gene: TRBD1; v_gene: TRBV19; CDR3aa: CASSFSPAGQSNQPQHF; CDR3nt: TGTGCCAGTAGTTTCTCCCCCGCGGGACAGAGCAATCAGCCCCAGCATTTT
abundance: -; j_gene: TRBJ2-6; d_gene: -; v_gene: TRBV11-2; CDR3aa: CASSLVRGSPGANVLTF; CDR3nt: TGTGCCAGCAGCTTAGTCAGGGGATCCCCTGGGGCCAACGTCCTGACTTTC
abundance: -; j_gene: TRBJ1-1; d_gene: -; v_gene: TRBV5-6; CDR3aa: CASSFGTVSEAFF; CDR3nt: TGTGCCAGCAGCTTTGGAACAGTTTCTGAAGCTTTCTTT
abundance: -; j_gene: TRBJ1-1; d_gene: TRBD1; v_gene: TRBV11-2; CDR3aa: CASSPGTWGDSNTEAFF; CDR3nt: TGTGCCAGCAGCCCGGGGACCTGGGGGGACAGTAACACTGAAGCTTTCTTT
abundance: -; j_gene: TRBJ1-4; d_gene: -; v_gene: TRBV5-4; CDR3aa: CASSLGPGDGFNEKLFF; CDR3nt: TGTGCCAGCAGCCTAGGCCCGGGGGACGGGTTTAATGAAAAACTGTTTTTT
abundance: once; j_gene: TRBJ1-1; d_gene: TRBD1; v_gene: TRBV5-4; CDR3aa: CASSLLTGVTEAFF; CDR3nt: TGTGCCAGCAGCCTACTAACAGGGGTGACTGAAGCTTTCTTT
abundance: -; j_gene: TRBJ1-2; d_gene: TRBD1; v_gene: TRBV7-2; CDR3aa: CASSAGTGVPGGYTF; CDR3nt: TGTGCCAGCAGCGCCGGGACAGGGGTCCCTGGCGGCTACACCTTC
abundance: -; j_gene: TRBJ1-5; d_gene: -; v_gene: TRBV19; CDR3aa: CASSTTYRSNQPQHF; CDR3nt: TGTGCCAGTAGCACTACCTACCGAAGCAATCAGCCCCAGCATTTT
abundance: -; j_gene: TRBJ1-1; d_gene: -; v_gene: TRBV9; CDR3aa: CASSVVTGGTEAFF; CDR3nt: TGTGCCAGCAGCGTAGTTACGGGGGGCACTGAAGCTTTCTTT
abundance: -; j_gene: TRBJ2-1; d_gene: TRBD1; v_gene: TRBV14; CDR3aa: CASSQGRTGLYNEQFF; CDR3nt: TGTGCCAGCAGCCAAGGCCGGACAGGGCTCTACAATGAGCAGTTCTTC
abundance: -; j_gene: TRBJ1-1; d_gene: -; v_gene: TRBV4-2; CDR3aa: CASSQDSRGYTEAFF; CDR3nt: TGTGCCAGCAGCCAAGATAGCAGGGGTTACACTGAAGCTTTCTTT
abundance: -; j_gene: TRBJ1-2; d_gene: TRBD1; v_gene: TRBV5-1; CDR3aa: CASSLQGGDYGYTF; CDR3nt: TGCGCCAGCAGCTTGCAAGGGGGCGACTATGGCTACACCTTC
abundance: -; j_gene: TRBJ1-6; d_gene: -; v_gene: TRBV6-1; CDR3aa: CASSDPGRAPASLHF; CDR3nt: TGTGCCAGCAGTGACCCGGGCAGGGCCCCGGCGTCCCTCCACTTT
abundance: -; j_gene: TRBJ1-1; d_gene: TRBD1; v_gene: TRBV9; CDR3aa: CASSATGQGGTEAFF; CDR3nt: TGTGCCAGCAGCGCGACGGGACAGGGAGGAACTGAAGCTTTCTTT
abundance: -; j_gene: TRBJ1-2; d_gene: -; v_gene: TRBV28; CDR3aa: CASSAGQFYGYTF; CDR3nt: TGTGCCAGCAGCGCCGGACAGTTTTATGGCTACACCTTC
abundance: once; j_gene: TRBJ1-1; d_gene: -; v_gene: TRBV9; CDR3aa: CASSVLTGNTEAFF; CDR3nt: TGTGCCAGCAGCGTATTGACAGGGAACACTGAAGCTTTCTTT
abundance: -; j_gene: TRBJ2-3; d_gene: TRBD2; v_gene: TRBV4-3; CDR3aa: CASSQEPALAGGLNTQYF; CDR3nt: TGCGCCAGCAGCCAAGAGCCGGCCCTAGCGGGGGGGCTAAATACGCAGTATTTT
abundance: -; j_gene: TRBJ1-4; d_gene: -; v_gene: TRBV4-3; CDR3aa: CASGETETLREKLFF; CDR3nt: TGCGCCAGCGGCGAAACGGAGACGCTGCGGGAAAAACTGTTTTTT
abundance: -; j_gene: TRBJ1-2; d_gene: -; v_gene: TRBV7-2; CDR3aa: CASSAPGHEYGYTF; CDR3nt: TGTGCCAGCAGCGCGCCGGGACACGAGTATGGCTACACCTTC
abundance: -; j_gene: TRBJ1-4; d_gene: TRBD1; v_gene: TRBV11-2; CDR3aa: CASSRTGASEEKLFF; CDR3nt: TGTGCCAGCAGCCGTACAGGGGCGAGTGAGGAAAAACTGTTTTTT
abundance: -; j_gene: TRBJ2-7; d_gene: -; v_gene: TRBV25-1; CDR3aa: CASSEFRYTNPYYEQYF; CDR3nt: TGTGCCAGCAGTGAATTCAGGTATACCAATCCTTACTACGAGCAGTACTTC
abundance: -; j_gene: TRBJ1-2; d_gene: TRBD1; v_gene: TRBV4-1; CDR3aa: CASSPGQAETYGYTF; CDR3nt: TGCGCCAGCAGCCCGGGACAGGCGGAAACGTATGGCTACACCTTC
abundance: -; j_gene: TRBJ1-2; d_gene: -; v_gene: TRBV10-2; CDR3aa: CASSPEGQPVDGYTF; CDR3nt: TGCGCCAGCAGTCCAGAGGGCCAACCCGTTGATGGCTACACCTTC
abundance: -; j_gene: TRBJ1-6; d_gene: -; v_gene: TRBV6-4; CDR3aa: CASSQTINGGSPLHF; CDR3nt: TGTGCCAGCAGTCAGACGATTAACGGGGGATCACCCCTCCACTTT
abundance: -; j_gene: TRBJ1-3; d_gene: -; v_gene: TRBV4-3; CDR3aa: CASSQDVGLSGNTIYF; CDR3nt: TGCGCCAGCAGCCAAGATGTCGGTCTCTCTGGAAACACCATATATTTT
abundance: -; j_gene: TRBJ2-7; d_gene: -; v_gene: TRBV29-1; CDR3aa: CSVPAGSGEQYF; CDR3nt: TGCAGCGTCCCCGCGGGGTCGGGCGAGCAGTACTTC
abundance: -; j_gene: TRBJ2-1; d_gene: -; v_gene: TRBV5-6; CDR3aa: CASSLAGEAHNEQFF; CDR3nt: TGTGCCAGCAGCTTGGCCGGGGAAGCTCACAATGAGCAGTTCTTC
abundance: -; j_gene: TRBJ2-1; d_gene: TRBD2; v_gene: TRBV4-3; CDR3aa: CASSQDRWSGGAHNEQFF; CDR3nt: TGCGCCAGCAGCCAAGATCGGTGGAGCGGGGGGGCCCACAATGAGCAGTTCTTC
abundance: -; j_gene: TRBJ2-7; d_gene: TRBD1; v_gene: TRBV19; CDR3aa: CASSTRQGAYEQYF; CDR3nt: TGTGCCAGTAGTACCAGACAGGGAGCCTACGAGCAGTACTTC
abundance: -; j_gene: TRBJ2-7; d_gene: -; v_gene: TRBV3-1/TRBV3-2; CDR3aa: CASSQGSYEQYF; CDR3nt: TGTGCCAGCAGCCAAGGCAGCTACGAGCAGTACTTC
abundance: -; j_gene: TRBJ2-7; d_gene: TRBD1; v_gene: TRBV7-2; CDR3aa: CASSLGQGVPYEQYF; CDR3nt: TGTGCCAGCAGCCTGGGACAGGGGGTCCCCTACGAGCAGTACTTC
abundance: -; j_gene: TRBJ2-7; d_gene: TRBD2; v_gene: TRBV20-1; CDR3aa: CSASDGGSSYEQYF; CDR3nt: TGCAGTGCTAGTGACGGGGGGTCCTCCTACGAGCAGTACTTC
abundance: -; j_gene: TRBJ2-1; d_gene: TRBD2; v_gene: TRBV5-1; CDR3aa: CASSLVVAGYNEQFF; CDR3nt: TGCGCCAGCAGCTTAGTAGTAGCGGGGTACAATGAGCAGTTCTTC
abundance: -; j_gene: TRBJ1-2; d_gene: -; v_gene: TRBV5-6; CDR3aa: CASSLAGRRANYGYTF; CDR3nt: TGTGCCAGCAGCTTGGCAGGGCGAAGGGCTAACTATGGCTACACCTTC
abundance: -; j_gene: TRBJ1-2; d_gene: TRBD1; v_gene: TRBV6-6; CDR3aa: CASSFSRTGDNGYTF; CDR3nt: TGTGCCAGCAGTTTCTCAAGGACAGGGGATAATGGCTACACCTTC
abundance: -; j_gene: TRBJ1-1; d_gene: -; v_gene: TRBV18; CDR3aa: CASSPQGETEAFF; CDR3nt: TGTGCCAGCTCACCACAGGGGGAGACTGAAGCTTTCTTT
abundance: -; j_gene: TRBJ1-4; d_gene: TRBD1; v_gene: TRBV4-3; CDR3aa: CASSQDLWDRVFEKLFF; CDR3nt: TGCGCCAGCAGCCAAGATCTATGGGACAGGGTTTTTGAAAAACTGTTTTTT
abundance: -; j_gene: TRBJ2-1; d_gene: -; v_gene: TRBV18; CDR3aa: CASVNMNEQFF; CDR3nt: TGTGCCAGCGTTAATATGAATGAGCAGTTCTTC